A single sample is the source of the 10 T cell receptor beta chains below, sequenced in a study of blood T cell repertoires in COVID-19. Repertoires were generated with immunoSEQ multiplex PCR, while TCRdb's copy carries only in-frame clones and drops some. Of about 360,000 clones listed, over 65% were seen once; the top ten hold roughly 1.2%. Sequencing used peripheral blood. The source of these receptors is a human donor with acute or convalescent COVID-19. The donor label of this sample is uncertain.

This rearrangement joins TRBV10-3 to TRBJ2-3, with D possibly matching TRBD2 (5 bases). CDR1 is ENHRY, CDR2 SYGVKD, per germline. The CDR3 runs to 13 residues. V lost 1 base to trimming and J lost 8 bases, with 10 bases between them. The CDR3 protein is CAISEFTSGTQYF. In DNA, the CDR3 is TGTGCCATCAGTGAGTTTACTAGTGGTACGCAGTATTTT.

For this clone: The sample has other DNA sequences that encode this CDR3 too. This chain joins TRBV7-9 and TRBJ1-2, with D perhaps matching TRBD1 (6 bases). Germline V lookup: CDR1 SEHNR, CDR2 FQNEAQ (reference sequence). The germline V and J ends were trimmed by 5 bases and 7 bases, with 11 bases remaining between them. The CDR3 is 12 residues long. CDR3 residues: CASSLSGVGYTF. CDR3 nucleotides: TGTGCCAGCAGCCTCTCAGGGGTTGGCTACACCTTC.

The rearrangement uses TRBV5-1 and TRBJ2-7; D is undetermined. Looked up from germline, CDR1 is SGHRS and CDR2 is YFSETQ. This CDR3 is built from 11 residues. V lost 0 bases and J lost 6, with 4 bases in between. The CDR3 region is CASSLGPEQYF. In DNA, the CDR3 is TGCGCCAGCAGCTTGGGGCCCGAGCAGTACTTC. The variable domain in full, completed from reference TRBV5-1 and TRBJ2-7, reads KAGVTQTPRYLIKTRGQQVTLSCSPISGHRSVSWYQQTPGQGLQFLFEYFSETQRNKGNFPGRFSGRQFSNSRSEMNVSTLELGDSALYLCASSLGPEQYFGPGTRLTVT.

The chain has TRBV2 and TRBJ1-6; D remains ambiguous. The CDR3 has 13 residues. CDR1 SNHLY and CDR2 FYNNEI come from the germline V gene. V lost 6 bases and J lost 7, with 10 bases in between. In DNA form, the CDR3 reads TGTGCCAGCAGGTCCGTGCGGAATTCACCCCTCCACTTT. Residues: CASRSVRNSPLHF.

The chain employs TRBV2 and TRBJ2-3; TRBD2 matches at 8 bases. The CDR3 spans 15 residues. Germline-derived CDR1 and CDR2 are SNHLY and FYNNEI. Germline trimming cut 6 bases from V and 1 base from J; bases unmatched to any gene: 6. The CDR3 DNA reads as TGTGCCAGCAGAAAGCGGGGGACCCGCACAGATACGCAGTATTTT. Protein: CASRKRGTRTDTQYF.

The CDR3 nucleotides read TGTGCCAGCAGGGGGAGGGATAATTCACCCCTCCACTTT. Its protein is CASRGRDNSPLHF. V and J are TRBV12-3 or TRBV12-4 and TRBJ1-6; D not resolved. The CDR3 runs to 13 residues. V shed 6 bases and J shed 5 bases, with 8 bases lying between them.

V usage is TRBV9 and J usage is TRBJ2-2; D is uncertain. V was shortened by 0 bases and J by 5 bases, with 11 bases between the two germline ends. The CDR3 runs to 15 residues. CDR1 is SGDLS, CDR2 YYNGEE, per germline. CDR3 region: CASSVGYTGTGELFF. The DNA of the CDR3 is TGTGCCAGCAGCGTAGGATATACCGGTACCGGGGAGCTGTTTTTT.

V gene TRBV6-6 combines with J gene TRBJ1-1; TRBD1 matches 9 bases. There are 13 residues in the CDR3. V trimming: 8 bases; J trimming: 4 bases; junction bases outside the gene matches: 5. The germline gives CDR1 MNHNY, CDR2 SVGAGI (reference sequence). The CDR3 sequence: CASSPGQGTEAFF. The CDR3 region has the DNA TGTGCCAGCTCACCGGGACAGGGCACTGAAGCTTTCTTT.

The chain is built from TRBV10-3 and TRBJ1-2, with D unclear. The CDR3 is 13 residues long. From germline, CDR1 is ENHRY and CDR2 SYGVKD. Trimming took off 10 bases at V and 8 bases at J, with 20 bases between the two ends. CDR3 in DNA: TGTGCCACCCGGGAGACTCAACTGTGGGGCTACACCTTC. Its translation is CATRETQLWGYTF.

This chain uses TRBV5-6 with TRBJ2-1, with 12 bases that match TRBD2. The V gene's germline CDR1 is SGHDT and CDR2 YYEEEE. This CDR3 region has 15 residues. With V trimmed by 4 bases and J by 6 bases, 5 bases remained unmatched. CDR3 nucleotides: TGTGCCAGCAGCATCGGGACTAGCGGGTTCAATGAGCAGTTCTTC. It translates to CASSIGTSGFNEQFF.